This T cell receptor (beta chain) derives from a study of blood T cell repertoires in COVID-19. Study-level information: Sources were T cells, B-cell-depleted T cells, or PBMCs; the material itself was cDNA or gDNA.

TCRdb's table, derived via immunoSEQ multiplex PCR, lists solely in-frame clones and lacks some. Of 60,000 to 75,000 clones listed, approximately 91% were seen once; the top ten hold 1.6%. Germline-derived CDR1 and CDR2 are SQVTM and ANQGSEA. V was clipped by 4 bases and J by 4 bases; unmatched bases: 6. The CDR3 runs to 13 residues. The V gene is TRBV29-1, the J gene TRBJ2-7, with 8 bases that match TRBD1. This sequence originates from a human donor in a cohort sampled during active COVID-19. Sample: peripheral blood. In DNA, the CDR3 is TGCAGCGTTGGGACAGGGCGATCGTACGAGCAGTACTTC. Protein sequence: CSVGTGRSYEQYF.